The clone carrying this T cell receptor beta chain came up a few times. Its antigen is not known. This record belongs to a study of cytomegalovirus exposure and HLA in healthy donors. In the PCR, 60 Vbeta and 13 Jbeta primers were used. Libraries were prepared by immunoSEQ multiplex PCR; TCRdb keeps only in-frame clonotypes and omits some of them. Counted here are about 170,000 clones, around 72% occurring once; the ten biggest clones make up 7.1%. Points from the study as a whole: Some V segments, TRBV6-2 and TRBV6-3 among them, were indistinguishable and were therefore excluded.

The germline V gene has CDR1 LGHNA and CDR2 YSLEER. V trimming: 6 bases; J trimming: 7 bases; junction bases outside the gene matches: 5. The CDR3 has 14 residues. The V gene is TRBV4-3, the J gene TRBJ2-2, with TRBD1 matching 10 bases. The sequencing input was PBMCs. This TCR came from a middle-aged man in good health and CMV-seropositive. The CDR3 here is CASRIDRGLGELFF. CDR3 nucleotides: TGCGCCAGCAGGATAGACAGGGGGCTCGGGGAGCTGTTTTTT.